These 20 T cell receptor beta chains originate from one sample sequenced in a study of identical twins. TCRdb re-analysed the 5' RACE reads in MiXCR, keeping a single row per CDR3 protein. This sample yields approximately 620,000 distinct CDR3 sequences, of which 8.6% are seen a single time; around 0.95% belongs to the top ten. This same sample was also part of a study on yellow fever vaccine responses in identical twins.

Specimen: PBMCs. These receptors came from a woman aged 18 to 35 in good health.

This clonotype was seen a handful of times. J is TRBJ2-7 and V is TRBV14; unclear D gene. This CDR3 has 13 residues. With 0 bases removed from V and 5 bases from J, the gap between germline ends came to 8 bases. Per germline, CDR1 SGHDN and CDR2 FVKESK. The CDR3 DNA follows: TGTGCCAGCAGCCAAGATGACATGAACGAGCAGTACTTC. It specifies CASSQDDMNEQYF. Full variable domain (outside the CDR3, taken from reference TRBV14 and TRBJ2-7): EAGVTQFPSHSVIEKGQTVTLRCDPISGHDNLYWYRRVMGKEIKFLLHFVKESKQDESGMPNNRFLAERTGGTYSTLKVQPAELEDSGVYFCASSQDDMNEQYFGPGTRLTVT.

This clonotype occurred once. This chain connects TRBV12-3 or TRBV12-4 to TRBJ2-3; no reliable D call. CDR3 length: 17 residues. V lost 4 bases to trimming and J lost 4 bases, with 21 bases between them. The chain's CDR3 is CASSYHPVLGSADTQYF. The CDR3 DNA follows: TGTGCCAGCAGTTACCACCCAGTCTTAGGGTCGGCAGATACGCAGTATTTT.

Turning to this clonotype: The CDR3 ends on some other residue instead of the conserved phenylalanine or tryptophan, so this is likely a read error. The chain uses TRBV7-9 and TRBJ1-2; D gene ambiguous. Looked up from germline, CDR1 is SEHNR and CDR2 is FQNEAQ (reference sequence). The CDR3 extends over 12 amino acids. V was clipped by 1 base and J by 6 bases, with 6 bases between them. The CDR3 DNA is TGTGCCAGCAGCTTAGATCCGAATGGCTACACCTAC. Translating it yields CASSLDPNGYTY.

This clonotype came up many times. The chain has TRBV9 and TRBJ2-7; 10 nucleotides align to TRBD2. The CDR3 length is 14 residues. V lost 4 bases and J lost 5; bases outside the gene matches: 6. CDR1 and CDR2 (germline): SGDLS, YYNGEE. For the CDR3, the DNA is TGTGCCAGCAGCCCCGGACTAGCGGTCGACGAGCAGTACTTC. Protein: CASSPGLAVDEQYF.

The gene calls are TRBV24-1 and TRBJ2-1; 8 nucleotides line up with TRBD1. Germline CDR1 is KGHDR and CDR2 is SFDVKD. The CDR3 runs 15 residues. Trimming removed 7 bases from V and 0 bases from J; junction bases left unmatched: 4. CDR3 protein: CATRDRDSSYNEQFF. CDR3 nucleotides: TGTGCCACCAGGGACAGGGACAGCTCCTACAATGAGCAGTTCTTC.

As concerns this clonotype: This sequence may be a read error, since a much larger clone differs from it by one base. The gene calls are TRBV7-8 and TRBJ2-1; D gene ambiguous. CDR1 and CDR2 from the germline V gene are SGHVS and FQNEAQ. This CDR3 is 16 amino acids long. CDR3 coding DNA: TGTTCCAGCAGCTTACGCGGCAGGTCCCCCTACAATGAGCAGTTCTTC. This translates into CSSSLRGRSPYNEQFF.

This clonotype occurred many times. The V and J genes are TRBV7-2 and TRBJ2-3, with D perhaps TRBD2 (5 bases). This CDR3 contains 16 residues. Germline V gene data show CDR1 as SGHTA and CDR2 as FQGNSA. V shed 3 bases and J shed 6 bases, with 19 bases lying between them. The CDR3 reads CASSLERSRSRDTQYF. In DNA form, the CDR3 reads TGTGCCAGCAGCTTGGAGCGGTCCCGGTCGAGGGATACGCAGTATTTT.

A few counts support this clonotype. This rearrangement joins TRBV5-6 to TRBJ2-1; no reliable D call. V lost 0 bases to trimming and J lost 8 bases, with 12 bases between them. CDR3 length: 14 amino acids. Germline assignment: CDR1 SGHDT and CDR2 YYEEEE. The CDR3 DNA sequence: TGTGCCAGCAGCTTGGTTGGGAATCTCTATGAGCAGTTCTTC. It is translated as CASSLVGNLYEQFF.

At least ten counts were recorded for this clonotype. The chain combines TRBV6-1 with TRBJ2-3, with 9 bases identical to TRBD2. The CDR3 extends over 15 amino acids. CDR1 is MNHNS, CDR2 SASEGT, per germline. With V trimmed by 6 bases and J by 0 bases, 4 bases remained unmatched. The CDR3 here is CASRPSGVSTDTQYF. The CDR3 coding sequence is TGTGCCAGCAGACCTAGCGGGGTGAGCACAGATACGCAGTATTTT.

This clonotype was detected only a few times. The chain carries TRBV4-1 and TRBJ2-5; D is uncertain. Germline assignment: CDR1 MGHRA and CDR2 YSYEKL. Trimming stripped 2 bases from V and 5 bases from J, with 12 bases between. CDR3 size: 14 residues. CDR3: CASSQRKGQETQYF. The CDR3, as DNA: TGCGCCAGCAGCCAACGGAAGGGCCAGGAGACCCAGTACTTC.

This clonotype was recorded a few times. This chain joins TRBV5-1 and TRBJ2-1; the D gene is possibly TRBD1 (6 bases). Germline assignment: CDR1 SGHRS and CDR2 YFSETQ. The length of the CDR3 is 15 residues. Trimming took off 0 bases at V and 2 bases at J, with 9 bases between the two ends. The CDR3, as DNA: TGCGCCAGCAGCTTGGAGGGGGACCCCTACAATGAGCAGTTCTTC. It specifies CASSLEGDPYNEQFF.

This clonotype has only a few counts. CDR3 sequence: CSVRGTSGSSYEQYF. The CDR3, as DNA: TGCAGCGTGAGGGGGACTAGCGGGAGCTCCTACGAGCAGTACTTC. The chain recombines TRBV29-1 with TRBJ2-7; TRBD2 aligns across 14 bases. Losses at the gene ends were 6 bases for V and 0 bases for J; bases not matched to a gene: 4. The CDR3 is made up of 15 amino acids. Germline V lookup: CDR1 SQVTM, CDR2 ANQGSEA.

This clonotype occurred many times. The rearrangement uses TRBV7-2 and TRBJ2-1, with 10 bases identical to TRBD2. The CDR3 is 14 residues long. The ends lost 4 bases at V and 9 bases at J; junction bases unmatched: 6. The germline gives CDR1 SGHTA, CDR2 FQGNSA. The CDR3 nucleotides are TGTGCCAGCAGCTCCCCTCTAGCGGGAGCTGAGCAGTTCTTC. This encodes CASSSPLAGAEQFF.

This clonotype occurred many times. CDR3: CASSPRDRLLAKNIQYF. CDR3 bases: TGTGCCAGCAGCCCCCGGGACCGCCTGTTAGCCAAAAACATTCAGTACTTC. This sequence joins TRBV28 and TRBJ2-4; D tentatively fits TRBD1 or TRBD2 (5 bases each). The germline V gene has CDR1 MDHEN and CDR2 SYDVKM. This CDR3 comprises 17 residues. Trimming cost V 6 bases and J 0 bases, with 18 bases left between them.

The V call is TRBV5-1, the J call TRBJ2-5; 11 bases line up with TRBD1. In germline, CDR1 is SGHRS, CDR2 YFSETQ. CDR3 length: 14 amino acids. Unmatched junction bases numbered 4, after V lost 2 bases and J lost 7 bases. DNA for the CDR3: TGCGCCAGCAGCTTAGGACAGGGGGCCGGGACCCAGTACTTC. Its protein product is CASSLGQGAGTQYF.

This clonotype occurred a few times. The chain couples TRBV10-2 to TRBJ1-1, with D possibly matching TRBD1 (5 bases). This CDR3 comprises 14 residues. Germline V gene data show CDR1 as WSHSY and CDR2 as SAAADI. V gave up 5 bases and J gave up 5 bases, with 15 bases separating them. The CDR3 DNA is TGCGCCAGCAGTCGTAGGGACGGCGGGACTGAAGCTTTCTTT. Translation: CASSRRDGGTEAFF.

This chain links TRBV24-1 with TRBJ2-3, with D possibly being TRBD1 (6 bases). The length of the CDR3 is 14 residues. Trimming shortened V by 9 bases and J by 4 bases, and 16 bases separated the two germline ends. Looked up from germline, CDR1 is KGHDR and CDR2 is SFDVKD. The CDR3 nucleotides are TGTGCCACCCGGGACACTCAGCGACCAGATACGCAGTATTTT. Its protein product is CATRDTQRPDTQYF.

This clonotype was observed a handful of times. The chain links TRBV7-2 to TRBJ2-7; D perhaps matches TRBD2 (6 bases). V dropped 1 base and J dropped 3 bases, with 13 bases sitting between them. The CDR3 runs to 15 residues. CDR1 and CDR2 (germline): SGHTA, FQGNSA. The CDR3 DNA is TGTGCCAGCAGCTTAGAGGTTGCGGGAAACTACGAGCAGTACTTC. As protein: CASSLEVAGNYEQYF.

This clonotype was counted between two and nine times. This rearrangement joins TRBV20-1 to TRBJ2-5, with TRBD1 matching 7 bases. CDR3 length equals 13 residues. Trimming at V came to 6 bases and at J to 1 base, leaving 5 bases not matched to a gene. Per germline, CDR1 DFQATT and CDR2 SNEGSKA (reference sequence). Here the CDR3 reads CSAANRGQETQYF. CDR3 DNA sequence: TGCAGTGCGGCCAACAGGGGCCAAGAGACCCAGTACTTC.

There are many counts of this clonotype. The CDR3 is CASSPMDEQFF. The CDR3 nucleotides read TGTGCCAGCTCACCCATGGATGAGCAGTTCTTC. This rearrangement joins TRBV18 to TRBJ2-1; unclear D gene. CDR1 and CDR2 (germline): KGHSH, LQKENI. The CDR3 spans 11 residues. Between the trimmed V and J ends, which lost 3 bases and 8 bases, there was a span of 5 bases.